One sample yielded the 22 T cell receptor beta chains listed below, sequenced in a study of blood T cell repertoires in COVID-19. Some clones are missing from TCRdb's copy, which holds only in-frame ones; the method was immunoSEQ multiplex PCR. The repertoire includes about 280,000 clones, approximately 85% of them detected once, and 4.5% to 6% sits in the top ten. The sequencing input was peripheral blood. Receptors originate from a man in his fifties or sixties with active or convalescent COVID-19.

This sequence joins TRBV20-1 and TRBJ2-5, with TRBD1 matching over 8 bases. V lost 6 bases, J lost 5 bases, and 2 bases stayed unmatched. Germline CDR1 reads DFQATT; CDR2 reads SNEGSKA (reference sequence). CDR3 length: 11 residues. CDR3 in DNA: TGCAGTGCCGGACAGGGCGAGACCCAGTACTTC. This gives the protein CSAGQGETQYF.

The chain recombines TRBV30 with TRBJ1-2, with 7 bases that match TRBD1. Germline V CDR1 and CDR2: GTSNPN, SVGIG (reference sequence). The CDR3 has 17 residues. Trimming cost V 5 bases and J 0 bases; bases outside gene matches: 15. CDR3 DNA sequence: TGTGCCTGGGGGGGGGCGGCATTGACAGGGACTAACTATGGCTACACCTTC. This codes for CAWGGAALTGTNYGYTF.

The chain employs TRBV2 and TRBJ1-2; 7 bases are shared with TRBD1. V shed 4 bases, J shed 3 bases, and the junction held 8 bases outside the gene matches. This CDR3 region has 15 residues. Germline loops: CDR1 SNHLY, CDR2 FYNNEI. CDR3 loop: CASSAPGGYDYGYTF. The CDR3 nucleotides are TGTGCCAGCAGTGCCCCAGGGGGGTACGACTATGGCTACACCTTC. Full variable domain (remainder filled in from reference TRBV2 and TRBJ1-2): EPEVTQTPSHQVTQMGQEVILRCVPISNHLYFYWYRQILGQKVEFLVSFYNNEISEKSEIFDDQFSVERPDGSNFTLKIRSTKLEDSAMYFCASSAPGGYDYGYTFGSGTRLTVV.

The chain recombines TRBV6-5 with TRBJ1-5; D unclear. The CDR3 spans 14 residues. Germline CDR1 MNHEY, CDR2 SVGAGI. Deletions cut 5 bases from V and 4 bases from J, with 12 bases between. The CDR3 loop is CASSIASRNQPQHF. The DNA for the CDR3 is TGTGCCAGCAGTATTGCTTCTAGGAATCAGCCCCAGCATTTT.

The gene calls are TRBV9 and TRBJ1-4, with D uncertain. The CDR3 totals 14 residues. With 2 bases removed from V and 0 bases from J, the gap between germline ends came to 5 bases. Per germline, CDR1 SGDLS and CDR2 YYNGEE. CDR3 sequence (DNA): TGTGCCAGCAGCGTCGCGGCAACTAATGAAAAACTGTTTTTT. Translated: CASSVAATNEKLFF.

This chain joins TRBV30 and TRBJ2-7, with 8 bases fitting TRBD2. The CDR3 is made up of 17 amino acids. V was clipped by 3 bases and J by 1 base; unmatched bases: 14. Germline values: CDR1 GTSNPN, CDR2 SVGIG (reference sequence). CDR3 sequence: CAWSGGASSILSYEQYF. DNA of the CDR3: TGTGCCTGGAGCGGGGGGGCATCCTCGATATTATCCTACGAGCAGTACTTC.

This chain's CDR3 is CAIDGSGGLSGYTF. The CDR3 DNA sequence: TGTGCCATCGACGGGTCCGGGGGGTTAAGTGGCTACACCTTC. V is TRBV28 and J is TRBJ1-2; a possible D gene is TRBD1 (5 bases). The CDR3 length is 14 residues. CDR1 and CDR2 from the germline V gene are MDHEN and SYDVKM. Trimming removed 10 bases at V and 7 bases at J, with 22 bases between.

The chain couples TRBV2 to TRBJ2-4; 9 nucleotides match TRBD2. The CDR3 length is 16 residues. The germline gives CDR1 SNHLY, CDR2 FYNNEI. Unmatched junction bases numbered 9, after V lost 5 bases and J lost 4 bases. The CDR3 loop is CASSTRGGGQKNIQYF. As DNA, the CDR3 is TGTGCCAGCAGTACCCGCGGGGGGGGGCAAAAAAACATTCAGTACTTC. Using reference TRBV2 and TRBJ2-4 for the parts outside the CDR3, the full variable domain is EPEVTQTPSHQVTQMGQEVILRCVPISNHLYFYWYRQILGQKVEFLVSFYNNEISEKSEIFDDQFSVERPDGSNFTLKIRSTKLEDSAMYFCASSTRGGGQKNIQYFGAGTRLSVL.

The rearrangement uses TRBV7-8 and TRBJ2-3, with 13 bases identical to TRBD2. Losses at the gene ends were 4 bases for V and 0 bases for J; bases not matched to a gene: 13. The germline V gene encodes CDR1 SGHVS and CDR2 FQNEAQ. The CDR3 extends over 20 amino acids. CDR3 DNA: TGTGCCAGCAGCTCTACCCGGACTAGCGGGAGACGGACTAGCACAGATACGCAGTATTTT. This gives the protein CASSSTRTSGRRTSTDTQYF.

The chain couples TRBV30 to TRBJ1-4, with TRBD1 matching over 8 bases. This CDR3 is built from 15 residues. V shed 2 bases and J 7 bases; nucleotides not matched to a gene: 9. Germline V lookup: CDR1 GTSNPN, CDR2 SVGIG (reference sequence). The CDR3 DNA sequence: TGTGCCTGGAGTACAACAGGGGGGGTGGGTGAAAAACTGTTTTTT. Protein: CAWSTTGGVGEKLFF.

The V call is TRBV19, the J call TRBJ2-3, with 13 bases matching TRBD2. With 5 bases clipped from V and 6 bases from J, the junction kept 5 bases outside the gene matches. The CDR3 has 15 amino acids. Germline V gene data show CDR1 as LNHDA and CDR2 as SQIVND (reference sequence). The CDR3 DNA reads as TGTGCCAGTAGTCCAGGACTAGCGGGAGCGGATACGCAGTATTTT. It translates to CASSPGLAGADTQYF. Using reference TRBV19 and TRBJ2-3 for the parts outside the CDR3, the full variable domain is DGGITQSPKYLFRKEGQNVTLSCEQNLNHDAMYWYRQDPGQGLRLIYYSQIVNDFQKGDIAEGYSVSREKKESFPLTVTSAQKNPTAFYLCASSPGLAGADTQYFGPGTRLTVL.

The rearrangement links TRBV30 to TRBJ2-7; 9 bases align to TRBD1. The V segment lost 3 bases and the J segment 6 bases; nucleotides outside the gene matches: 9. In germline, CDR1 is GTSNPN, CDR2 SVGIG (reference sequence). The CDR3 has 14 amino acids. DNA for the CDR3: TGTGCCTGGAGGACAGGGGGGGGTAGGTTCGAGCAGTACTTC. Amino acid sequence: CAWRTGGGRFEQYF.

The chain uses TRBV4-3 and TRBJ2-7; D ambiguous. The germline V gene encodes CDR1 LGHNA and CDR2 YSLEER. Trimming removed 0 bases at V and 0 bases at J, with 6 bases between. The CDR3 loop spans 14 amino acids. Here the CDR3 DNA reads TGCGCCAGCAGCCAAGAGACTTCCTCCTACGAGCAGTACTTC. Its translation is CASSQETSSYEQYF.

J is TRBJ2-7 and V is TRBV4-1; 11 nucleotides match TRBD2. From germline, CDR1 is MGHRA and CDR2 YSYEKL. The CDR3 runs to 15 residues. The J segment lost 2 bases and the V segment lost 6 bases, leaving 6 bases of the junction unmatched. The CDR3 is CASRLTSGTTYEQYF. The CDR3 DNA is TGCGCCAGCAGACTGACTAGCGGGACAACCTACGAGCAGTACTTC.

The chain joins TRBV24-1 to TRBJ2-3; the match to TRBD1 covers 8 bases. Looked up from germline, CDR1 is KGHDR and CDR2 is SFDVKD. The J segment lost 2 bases and the V segment lost 12 bases, leaving 9 bases of the junction unmatched. This CDR3 is 14 amino acids long. In DNA, the CDR3 is TGTGCCGCCTCTGGACAGGGTCCCACAGATACGCAGTATTTT. Protein product: CAASGQGPTDTQYF.

The chain has TRBV18 and TRBJ2-1; D is possibly TRBD1 (5 bases). V was pared by 2 bases and J by 9 bases, with 14 bases between. This CDR3 spans 14 amino acids. The germline V gene encodes CDR1 KGHSH and CDR2 LQKENI. The CDR3 loop reads CASSPRGRVGEQFF. In nucleotides, the CDR3 is TGTGCCAGCTCACCAAGGGGCAGGGTCGGTGAGCAGTTCTTC.

On this clone: At one end the junction does not follow the germline gene, possibly because of a read error. This chain links TRBV15 with TRBJ1-1; 7 bases match TRBD1. The CDR3 extends over 14 amino acids. Germline-derived CDR1 and CDR2 are LNHNV and YYDKDF (reference sequence). The CDR3 DNA reads as TGTGCCACCAGCCGAGACAGGGCTGGAACTGAAGCTTTCTTT. It yields the protein CATSRDRAGTEAFF.

The rearrangement uses TRBV19 and TRBJ2-7, with 7 nucleotides matching TRBD1. In germline, CDR1 is LNHDA, CDR2 SQIVND (reference sequence). V lost 5 bases to trimming and J lost 5 bases; unmatched junction nucleotides: 12. The CDR3 sequence is 15 residues long. CDR3 residues: CASSLNSGGRNEQYF. The CDR3 nucleotides are TGTGCCAGTAGTCTCAACTCAGGGGGAAGGAACGAGCAGTACTTC.

This chain links TRBV4-2 with TRBJ1-3; D remains ambiguous. In germline, CDR1 is LGHNA, CDR2 YNFKEQ. Trimming shortened V by 0 bases and J by 9 bases, and 12 bases separated the two germline ends. This CDR3 spans 14 amino acids. CDR3 residues: CASSQDPVFGTIYF. As DNA, the CDR3 is TGTGCCAGCAGCCAAGACCCGGTCTTCGGCACCATATATTTT.

The chain carries TRBV6-5 and TRBJ1-5; D may be TRBD1 (6 bases). The V end was cut by 1 base, the J end by 4 bases, with 14 bases between. The length of the CDR3 is 16 residues. Per the germline V gene, CDR1 is MNHEY and CDR2 is SVGAGI. CDR3 protein: CASSYFQDSPNQPQHF. CDR3 sequence (DNA): TGTGCCAGCAGTTACTTTCAGGACAGCCCAAATCAGCCCCAGCATTTT.

This chain links TRBV29-1 with TRBJ1-1; TRBD1 agrees at 10 bases. The CDR3 contains 13 residues. Germline CDR1 SQVTM, CDR2 ANQGSEA. J gave up 6 bases and V 4 bases, and 5 bases lay outside the gene matches. The CDR3 is CSVVGQGISEAFF. DNA of the CDR3: TGCAGCGTTGTGGGACAGGGGATCTCTGAAGCTTTCTTT.

The V and J genes are TRBV11-2 and TRBJ1-1; D call uncertain. The CDR3 has 15 amino acids. Trimming shortened V by 5 bases and J by 0 bases, and 13 bases separated the two germline ends. The germline V gene has CDR1 SGHAT and CDR2 FQNNGV. For the CDR3, the DNA is TGTGCCAGCAGCAAAGAGCTTTTAATGAACACTGAAGCTTTCTTT. It yields the protein CASSKELLMNTEAFF.